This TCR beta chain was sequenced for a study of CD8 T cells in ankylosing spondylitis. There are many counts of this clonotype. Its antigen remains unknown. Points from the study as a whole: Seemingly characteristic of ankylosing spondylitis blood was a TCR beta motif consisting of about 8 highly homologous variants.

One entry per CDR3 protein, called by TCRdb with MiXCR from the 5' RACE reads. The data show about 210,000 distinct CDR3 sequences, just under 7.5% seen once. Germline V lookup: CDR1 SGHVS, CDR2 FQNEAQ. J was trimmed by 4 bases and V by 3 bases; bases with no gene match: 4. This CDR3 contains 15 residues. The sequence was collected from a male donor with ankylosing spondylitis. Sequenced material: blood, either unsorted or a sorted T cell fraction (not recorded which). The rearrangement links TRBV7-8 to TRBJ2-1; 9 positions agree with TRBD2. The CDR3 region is CASSLGSGGYNEQFF. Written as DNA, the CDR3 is TGTGCCAGCAGCTTGGGAAGCGGGGGGTACAATGAGCAGTTCTTC.